This record covers a single T cell receptor (beta chain). Its antigen has not been determined. Base qualities were left out, and no much larger clone turns up one base away. This sample was included in a study of T-cell memory formation after mild COVID-19 (dated by TCRdb to the early 2020s). Study-level background: TCR sequence clusters from the two donors were found to be largely donor specific. In two donors, T-cell clones that expanded and contracted after mild COVID-19 were tracked by sequencing TCRalpha and TCRbeta repertoires over time. The cohort was made up of two young adult volunteers, one female and one male, who were previously healthy. General conclusions and limits of the study: Contracting CD4+ clones turned up mainly in the CM and EM memory subsets, whereas EMRA was where CD8+ clones were enriched. Only two mild cases were covered in the study, and larger cohorts including severe cases with pre-infection samples were considered necessary. Whether the second-wave clones peaking on day 37 were SARS-CoV-2 specific was not confirmed. Some responding clones were detected in pre-infection memory, suggesting pre-existing cross-reactive memory T cells joined the SARS-CoV-2 response. Balanced CD4/CD8 phenotypes were observed for clones contracting from day 15 to 85, whereas a bias towards CD4+ was observed for a second wave of clones expanding from day 15 to 37.

The reads were generated on an Illumina NovaSeq 6000. TCRalpha and TCRbeta cDNA libraries were constructed by 5'RACE with constant-segment primers, with sample barcodes and unique molecular identifiers being introduced. Trizol reagent was used to extract RNA from every sample. Libraries were amplified in two PCR steps, with a second sample barcode and Illumina TruSeq adapters added in the second step. The libraries were sequenced on an Illumina NovaSeq using 2 x 150 bp paired-end reads. Under the source paper's analysis protocol: With migec v1.2.7, reads were demultiplexed and then collapsed into UMI-guided consensus sequences. Using mixcr v2.1.11, UMI consensuses were aligned to TRA and TRB V and J templates and then assembled into clonotypes. A clonotype was counted as expanded or contracted only when both edgeR and NoisET called the clonotype significant, with the noise models trained on biological replicates. For edgeR calls, the thresholds were a false discovery rate-adjusted p below 0.01 and a log2 fold-change of 1. PCA with hierarchical clustering of max-normalized trajectories of the 1000 most abundant clonotypes was used as exploratory dynamics analysis. Separately sequenced CD4+ and CD8+ repertoires were used to assign a CD4 or CD8 phenotype to each responding clone. The public reads were reprocessed in TCRdb via fastp at Q25 and MiXCR, keeping in-frame beta chains. Identical CDR3 protein sequences are pooled into one entry, listed with their most common genes and DNA. In this record, the V and J calls reflect TCRdb's handling and not the investigators' own analysis. The sample table records 350,000 to 500,000 distinct CDR3 sequences; around 17% of these occur just once. The ten largest clones capture approximately 21% of the sample.

Ficoll-Paque density gradient centrifugation was used to isolate PBMCs. Including cysteine and phenylalanine, the CDR3 has 13 amino acids. The read is trimmed to its CDR3 DNA, 39 bases read in frame from base 1. The V end loses 1 base and the J end loses 8 bases, and a stretch of 9 bases separates them. The germline V gene encodes CDR1 LNHDA and CDR2 SQIVND (reference sequence). The sequence derives from a man younger than 35 who had mild COVID-19 (a few samples of this study predate the infection). The sample titles of this study are shuffled in the database, so cell type and time point are left out; the donor was told from shared clones. The sample taken for sequencing was PBMCs or a T cell subset sorted from them (not recorded which). The chain is encoded by TRBV19 joined to TRBJ2-1; TRBD2 could be the D gene, as 5 bases match. The DNA sequence is as follows: TGTGCCAGTAGTATAGGGACTCTGGATGAGCAGTTCTTC. It encodes CASSIGTLDEQFF.